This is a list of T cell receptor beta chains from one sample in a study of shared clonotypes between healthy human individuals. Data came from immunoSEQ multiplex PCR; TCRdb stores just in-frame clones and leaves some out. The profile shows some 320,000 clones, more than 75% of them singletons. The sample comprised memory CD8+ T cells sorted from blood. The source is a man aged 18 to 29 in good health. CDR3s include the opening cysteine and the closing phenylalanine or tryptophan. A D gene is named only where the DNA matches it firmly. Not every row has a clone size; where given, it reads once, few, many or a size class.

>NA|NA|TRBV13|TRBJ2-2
CASSQDTGELFF
TGTGCCAGCAGTCAAGACACCGGGGAGCTGTTTTTT
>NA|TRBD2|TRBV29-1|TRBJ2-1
CSVEKVGTSGSYNEQFF
TGCAGCGTTGAAAAGGTGGGGACTAGCGGCTCCTACAATGAGCAGTTCTTC
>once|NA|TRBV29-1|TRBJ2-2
CSVEGVNTGELFF
TGCAGCGTTGAAGGGGTGAACACCGGGGAGCTGTTTTTT
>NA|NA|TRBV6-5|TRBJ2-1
CASSYLEGARYNEQFF
TGTGCCAGCAGTTACTTGGAGGGGGCAAGGTACAATGAGCAGTTCTTC
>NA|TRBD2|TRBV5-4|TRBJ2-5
CASSLPPGLAGRETQYF
TGTGCCAGCAGCTTGCCACCGGGACTAGCGGGACGAGAGACCCAGTACTTC
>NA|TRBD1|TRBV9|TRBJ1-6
CASSEEGAGISPLHF
TGTGCCAGCAGCGAGGAGGGGGCAGGGATTTCACCCCTCCACTTT
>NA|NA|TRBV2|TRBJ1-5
CASSEEGVSNQPQHF
TGTGCCAGCAGTGAAGAGGGGGTTAGCAATCAGCCCCAGCATTTT
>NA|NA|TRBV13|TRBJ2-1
CASSPPILGEQFF
TGTGCCAGCAGCCCTCCCATACTAGGTGAGCAGTTCTTC
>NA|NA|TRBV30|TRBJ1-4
CASLWVLWNEKLFF
TGTGCCTCTCTTTGGGTATTGTGGAATGAAAAACTGTTTTTT
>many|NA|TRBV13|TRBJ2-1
CASSPPMRTINEQFF
TGTGCCAGCAGCCCTCCCATGAGGACTATAAATGAGCAGTTCTTC
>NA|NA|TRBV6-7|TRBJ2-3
CASRHDTDTQYF
TGTGCCAGCAGACACGACACAGATACGCAGTATTTT
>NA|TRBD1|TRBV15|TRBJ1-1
CATSSQGDTEAFF
TGTGCCACCAGCAGTCAGGGGGACACTGAAGCTTTCTTT
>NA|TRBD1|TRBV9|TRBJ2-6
CASSVEDTGAGANVLTF
TGTGCCAGCAGCGTAGAAGACACAGGGGCTGGGGCCAACGTCCTGACTTTC
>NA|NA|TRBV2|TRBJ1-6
CASSSLVELRSYNSPLHF
TGTGCCAGCAGTTCCCTCGTGGAGTTACGGTCCTATAATTCACCCCTCCACTTT
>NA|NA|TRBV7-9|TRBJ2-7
CASSLASGGFYEQYF
TGTGCCAGCAGCTTAGCTAGCGGTGGATTCTACGAGCAGTACTTC
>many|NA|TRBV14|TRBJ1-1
CASSQGPGRHEAFF
TGTGCCAGCAGCCAAGGTCCAGGGAGGCACGAAGCTTTCTTT
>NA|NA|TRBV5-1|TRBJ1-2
CASSLIGDYGYTF
TGCGCCAGCAGCTTAATCGGGGACTATGGCTACACCTTC
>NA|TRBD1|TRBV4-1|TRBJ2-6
CASSQRDRDSGANVLTF
TGCGCCAGCAGCCAACGGGACAGGGACTCTGGGGCCAACGTCCTGACTTTC
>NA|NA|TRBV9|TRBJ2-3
CASSVSSSTDTQYF
TGTGCCAGCAGCGTTTCTTCGAGCACAGATACGCAGTATTTT
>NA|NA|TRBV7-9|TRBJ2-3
CASSPEESLGADTQYF
TGTGCCAGCAGCCCAGAAGAGTCTCTGGGCGCAGATACGCAGTATTTT
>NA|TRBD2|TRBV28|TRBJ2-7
CASSLRPSGSYEQYF
TGTGCCAGCAGTTTACGGCCTAGCGGCTCCTACGAGCAGTACTTC
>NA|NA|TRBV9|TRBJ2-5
CASSGPGDWGETQYF
TGTGCCAGCAGCGGCCCGGGAGATTGGGGAGAGACCCAGTACTTC
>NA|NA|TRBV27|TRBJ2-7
CASSSSFLLGSYEQYF
TGTGCCAGCAGTTCTAGCTTCCTCCTGGGGTCCTACGAGCAGTACTTC
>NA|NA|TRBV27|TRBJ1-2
CASSLSSGLNGYTF
TGTGCCAGCAGTTTATCCTCGGGTTTAAATGGCTACACCTTC
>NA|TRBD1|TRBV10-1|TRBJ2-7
CARALSRDSYEQYF
TGCGCCAGGGCACTCTCCCGGGACAGCTACGAGCAGTACTTC
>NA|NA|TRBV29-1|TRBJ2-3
CSVEGSTFGERTDTQYF
TGCAGCGTTGAAGGTTCTACATTTGGGGAGCGCACAGATACGCAGTATTTT
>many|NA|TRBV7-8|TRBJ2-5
CASSPQGLQETQYF
TGTGCCAGCAGCCCCCAGGGGCTCCAAGAGACCCAGTACTTC
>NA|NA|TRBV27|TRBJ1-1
CASRLMGRTEAFF
TGTGCCAGCAGATTGATGGGGAGGACTGAAGCTTTCTTT
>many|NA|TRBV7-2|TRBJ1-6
CASSLGLGDSPLHF
TGTGCCAGCAGCTTAGGCTTGGGGGATTCACCCCTCCACTTT
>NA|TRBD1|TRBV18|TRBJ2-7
CASSPLGTESSYEQYF
TGTGCCAGCTCTCCATTGGGGACAGAGAGCTCCTACGAGCAGTACTTC
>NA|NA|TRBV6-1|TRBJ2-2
CASRPNTGELFF
TGTGCCAGTAGACCTAACACCGGGGAGCTGTTTTTT
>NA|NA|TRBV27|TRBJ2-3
CASSFGGRDTQYF
TGTGCCAGCAGTTTTGGGGGCCGGGATACGCAGTATTTT
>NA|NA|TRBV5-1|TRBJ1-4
CASSTDAYYEKLFF
TGCGCCAGCAGCACGGACGCATACTATGAAAAACTGTTTTTT
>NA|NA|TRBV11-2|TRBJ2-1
CASSPDWGRDEQFF
TGTGCCAGCAGCCCTGACTGGGGCCGCGATGAGCAGTTCTTC
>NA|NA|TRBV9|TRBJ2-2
CASTWGAAGELFF
TGTGCCAGCACCTGGGGAGCGGCCGGGGAGCTGTTTTTT
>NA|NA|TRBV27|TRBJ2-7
CANMTGRGNYEQYF
TGTGCCAACATGACGGGACGGGGAAACTACGAGCAGTACTTC
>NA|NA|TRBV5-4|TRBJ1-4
CASSLEQSNEKLFF
TGTGCCAGCAGCTTGGAGCAGTCTAATGAAAAACTGTTTTTT
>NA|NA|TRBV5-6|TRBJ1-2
CASSLAGQDLYGYTF
TGTGCCAGCAGCTTGGCCGGTCAGGACCTCTATGGCTACACCTTC
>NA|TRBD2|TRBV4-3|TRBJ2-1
CASSQGGLAGVIYEQFF
TGCGCCAGCAGCCAAGGTGGACTAGCGGGAGTCATCTATGAGCAGTTCTTC